This T cell receptor beta chain was recovered during a study of human T cells and chemical hapten exposure. Study details: Reading of the patch tests, which applied 0.01% DPC to the upper back, occurred at 6 days. How much TCR each sample yielded varied, mostly because pooled library volumes differed slightly.

The sample's time point: pre-sensitization, week 0. Treatment defined: therapeutic diphenylcyclopropenone sensitization with weekly scalp DPC. Study-wide points: DPC sensitization produced no change in TCRs with frequency above 1 in 1000.

TCRdb fed the RACE reads into MiXCR, producing one record per CDR3 protein. Of under 400,000 distinct CDR3 sequences in the sample, 4% to 6% were seen once. This clonotype has at least ten counts. The antigen remains undetermined. Germline V gene sequence: CDR1 KGHDR, CDR2 SFDVKD. Trimming cost V 5 bases and J 3 bases; bases outside gene matches: 7. The CDR3 has 16 residues. The rearrangement joins TRBV24-1 to TRBJ1-5; 9 positions match TRBD1. The specimen was whole blood, collected in connection with sensitization to the hapten diphenylcyclopropenone (DPC). The receptor's source is a woman aged 45 to 65 with alopecia areata. Some clones in this sample may be carry-over from other donors' samples. This CDR3 is CATSGPGQGSNQPQHF. CDR3 nucleotide sequence: TGTGCCACCAGTGGCCCGGGACAGGGCTCCAATCAGCCCCAGCATTTT.